The next 27 T cell receptor beta chains were all read from a single sample in a study of siplizumab effects on memory and regulatory T cells. Measured with immunoSEQ multiplex PCR; TCRdb has only the in-frame clones, and not every one. The sample yields approximately 94,000 clones, roughly 97% seen once. Sequencing was performed on naive CD4+ T cells sorted from blood. The receptors derive from a human donor in good health.

The chain joins TRBV6-5 to TRBJ2-1; unclear D gene. CDR1 MNHEY and CDR2 SVGAGI come from the germline V gene. This CDR3 has 16 residues. Trimming stripped 0 bases from V and 2 bases from J, with 11 bases between. CDR3 loop: CASSYSRPTAYNEQFF. The CDR3 bases are TGTGCCAGCAGTTACTCGAGGCCAACCGCCTACAATGAGCAGTTCTTC.

This chain links TRBV19 with TRBJ1-4; tentatively, D is TRBD1 (5 bases). The CDR3 sequence is 14 residues long. Per the germline V gene, CDR1 is LNHDA and CDR2 is SQIVND (reference sequence). The V end was cut by 10 bases, the J end by 7 bases, with 19 bases between. The CDR3 sequence: CATIAGRGREKLFF. The CDR3 DNA reads as TGTGCCACTATCGCCGGGCGGGGCCGTGAAAAACTGTTTTTT.

This rearrangement joins TRBV19 to TRBJ2-6, with D tentatively TRBD2 (5 bases). The CDR3 is 17 residues long. The germline V and J ends were trimmed by 7 bases and 2 bases, with 18 bases remaining between them. CDR1 is LNHDA, CDR2 SQIVND, per germline (reference sequence). In DNA, the CDR3 is TGTGCCAGTACCTTAGGAGAGGGTACCCCTGGGGCCAACGTCCTGACTTTC. Its protein product is CASTLGEGTPGANVLTF. Variable domain in full (rest from reference TRBV19 and TRBJ2-6): DGGITQSPKYLFRKEGQNVTLSCEQNLNHDAMYWYRQDPGQGLRLIYYSQIVNDFQKGDIAEGYSVSREKKESFPLTVTSAQKNPTAFYLCASTLGEGTPGANVLTFGAGSRLTVL.

This clone has only one observation. The rearrangement links TRBV14 to TRBJ2-7, with D unresolved. The CDR3 spans 12 residues. The V gene lost 6 bases and the J gene lost 4 bases, with 10 bases spanning the gap. Germline values: CDR1 SGHDN, CDR2 FVKESK. CDR3 DNA: TGTGCCAGCAGTCGATCAGGATACGAGCAGTACTTC. This translates into CASSRSGYEQYF.

This clone is a singleton in its sample. The chain uses TRBV2 and TRBJ1-1, with D tentatively TRBD1 (6 bases). This CDR3 has 13 amino acids. Germline values: CDR1 SNHLY, CDR2 FYNNEI. Trimming took 3 bases from V and 6 from J, leaving 11 bases between them. DNA for the CDR3: TGTGCCAGCAGTGACAGGGGAAATTCTGAAGCTTTCTTT. Encoded protein: CASSDRGNSEAFF.

The V call is TRBV10-2, the J call TRBJ1-4, with a possible D match to TRBD1 (6 bases). The CDR3 has 15 amino acids. Trimming left V 2 bases short and J 0 bases short, with 7 bases between. Germline CDR1 reads WSHSY; CDR2 reads SAAADI. The CDR3 region is CASSERDTTNEKLFF. The CDR3 nucleotides read TGCGCCAGCAGTGAGAGGGACACAACTAATGAAAAACTGTTTTTT.

The chain has TRBV5-6 and TRBJ2-7; no clear D gene. This CDR3 comprises 15 residues. Trimming cost V 1 base and J 0 bases, with 11 bases left between them. The germline V gene encodes CDR1 SGHDT and CDR2 YYEEEE. CDR3: CASSLLGSSSYEQYF. CDR3 sequence (DNA): TGTGCCAGCAGCTTGTTGGGGTCAAGCTCCTACGAGCAGTACTTC.

This clone came up once. This sequence joins TRBV27 and TRBJ1-1; tentatively, D is TRBD1 (6 bases). V was pared by 6 bases and J by 0 bases, with 20 bases between. The length of the CDR3 is 17 residues. The germline gives CDR1 MNHEY, CDR2 SMNVEV (reference sequence). The CDR3: CASRPNRDTPMNTEAFF. DNA for the CDR3: TGTGCCAGCAGACCTAACCGGGACACACCCATGAACACTGAAGCTTTCTTT.

The rearrangement links TRBV29-1 to TRBJ1-2; 8 bases align to TRBD1. CDR1 is SQVTM and CDR2 is ANQGSEA in the germline V gene. With 7 bases clipped from V and 3 bases from J, the junction kept 7 bases outside the gene matches. The CDR3 totals 13 residues. DNA for the CDR3: TGCAGCGCCGCTACGACAGGGGACTATGGCTACACCTTC. Translating gives CSAATTGDYGYTF.

The V call is TRBV11-2, the J call TRBJ2-3; the D gene is possibly TRBD2 (7 bases). The length of the CDR3 is 14 residues. The V gene's germline CDR1 is SGHAT and CDR2 FQNNGV. Trimming stripped 5 bases from V and 5 bases from J, with 14 bases between. The CDR3 here is CASSLGGAEDTQYF. The CDR3 DNA reads as TGTGCCAGCAGCCTAGGGGGGGCCGAAGATACGCAGTATTTT.

The rearrangement uses TRBV7-2 and TRBJ1-6; D gene uncertain. CDR3 size: 14 residues. The ends were cut back, 5 bases at V and 7 bases at J, with 12 bases in the middle. CDR1 and CDR2 (germline): SGHTA, FQGNSA. CDR3 DNA: TGTGCCAGCAGCCTTAGGGTAGGGAATTCACCCCTCCACTTT. Protein product: CASSLRVGNSPLHF.

The chain uses TRBV7-2 and TRBJ1-5, with 8 bases aligning to TRBD1. CDR1 SGHTA and CDR2 FQGNSA come from the germline V gene. CDR3 length: 14 residues. V lost 1 base to trimming and J lost 4 bases; unmatched junction nucleotides: 0. The chain's CDR3 is CASSLGQGNQPQHF. The CDR3 DNA sequence: TGTGCCAGCAGCTTAGGACAGGGGAATCAGCCCCAGCATTTT.

The sample holds one count of this clone. The chain links TRBV10-3 to TRBJ2-5, with D perhaps given as TRBD1 or TRBD2 (5 bases each). The ends were cut back, 10 bases at V and 4 bases at J, with 19 bases in the middle. Germline CDR1 is ENHRY and CDR2 is SYGVKD. The CDR3 is 14 amino acids. CDR3 in DNA: TGTGCCACAAGGCGAGGGGTCGGGACAGAGACCCAGTACTTC. It specifies CATRRGVGTETQYF.

The genes are TRBV29-1 and TRBJ1-1; tentatively, D is TRBD1 (5 bases). Trimming cost V 0 bases and J 2 bases, with 22 bases left between them. The length of the CDR3 is 18 residues. Germline V gene data show CDR1 as SQVTM and CDR2 as ANQGSEA. The CDR3 DNA follows: TGCAGCGTTGAAGATATACCGCCTCCGACAGCCGTTAACACTGAAGCTTTCTTT. Translated, it gives CSVEDIPPPTAVNTEAFF.

The chain recombines TRBV9 with TRBJ1-4; D uncertain. The CDR3 loop spans 14 amino acids. Germline V gene sequence: CDR1 SGDLS, CDR2 YYNGEE. V lost 2 bases and J lost 0, with 5 bases in between. The CDR3 region has the DNA TGTGCCAGCAGCGTGTCTGCAACTAATGAAAAACTGTTTTTT. Its protein product is CASSVSATNEKLFF. Full variable domain (remainder filled in from reference TRBV9 and TRBJ1-4): DSGVTQTPKHLITATGQRVTLRCSPRSGDLSVYWYQQSLDQGLQFLIQYYNGEERAKGNILERFSAQQFPDLHSELNLSSLELGDSALYFCASSVSATNEKLFFGSGTQLSVL.

The V and J genes are TRBV7-3 and TRBJ1-1; the D is unclear. V was shortened by 3 bases and J by 1 base, with 9 bases between the two germline ends. The germline CDR1 and CDR2 sequences are SGHTA and FQGTGA. The CDR3 length is 14 residues. In nucleotides, the CDR3 is TGTGCCAGCAGCTTCCGGTGGGGGAACACTGAAGCTTTCTTT. Residues: CASSFRWGNTEAFF.

The chain carries TRBV7-3 and TRBJ2-3; TRBD1 aligns across 7 bases. CDR1 SGHTA and CDR2 FQGTGA come from the germline V gene. J lost 4 bases, V lost 1 base, and 5 bases had no gene match. The CDR3 consists of 15 residues. The CDR3 here is CASSLIGTEADTQYF. CDR3 DNA: TGTGCCAGCAGCTTAATAGGGACAGAAGCAGATACGCAGTATTTT.

This rearrangement joins TRBV11-2 to TRBJ2-3; the match to TRBD2 covers 7 bases. The trim removed 3 bases at V and 1 base at J, leaving 4 bases unmatched. CDR3 length: 15 amino acids. CDR1 is SGHAT and CDR2 is FQNNGV in the germline V gene. This CDR3 is CASSFTGGGTDTQYF. DNA for the CDR3: TGTGCCAGCAGCTTTACGGGGGGAGGCACAGATACGCAGTATTTT.

The chain is built from TRBV27 and TRBJ2-3; 7 bases are shared with TRBD2. The CDR3 consists of 14 residues. CDR1 is MNHEY, CDR2 SMNVEV, per germline (reference sequence). J gave up 7 bases and V 6 bases, and 10 bases lay outside the gene matches. CDR3 bases: TGTGCCAGCAGGATAAGTGGGGGGGGGAATACGCAGTATTTT. This translates into CASRISGGGNTQYF.

The J gene is TRBJ1-1, the V gene TRBV5-4; D gene unclear. In germline, CDR1 is SGHNT, CDR2 YYREEE (reference sequence). V gave up 0 bases and J gave up 1 base, with 4 bases separating them. This CDR3 is built from 13 residues. The chain's CDR3 is CASSLASNTEAFF. CDR3 in DNA: TGTGCCAGCAGCTTGGCGTCGAACACTGAAGCTTTCTTT.

The genes are TRBV7-5 and TRBJ1-2; TRBD1, the table's D call, lacks a check against the DNA. TRBV7-5 is termed a pseudogene. This CDR3 has 15 residues. CDR3 sequence: CVRSAAGTGIRGYTF. The CDR3 DNA sequence: TGTGTCAGAAGCGCAGCAGGGACAGGGATTAGGGGCTACACCTTC.

The rearrangement uses TRBV5-4 and TRBJ2-1; perhaps TRBD2 as D (6 bases). Between the trimmed V and J ends, which lost 4 bases and 0 bases, there was a span of 14 bases. Germline CDR1 is SGHNT and CDR2 is YYREEE (reference sequence). CDR3 size: 16 residues. The CDR3 region has the DNA TGTGCCAGCAGCCCCGGCGGGGAAAGCTCCTACAATGAGCAGTTCTTC. It encodes CASSPGGESSYNEQFF.

The gene calls are TRBV18 and TRBJ2-5; D unclear. Germline CDR1 reads KGHSH; CDR2 reads LQKENI. The CDR3 is 11 residues long. Trimming cost V 5 bases and J 1 base, with 2 bases left between them. The CDR3 loop is CASSVQETQYF. DNA of the CDR3: TGTGCCAGCTCAGTCCAAGAGACCCAGTACTTC.

The CDR3 loop is CASSPRTSLTGELFF. CDR3 DNA: TGTGCCAGCAGTCCCAGGACTAGCTTGACCGGGGAGCTGTTTTTT. The J gene is TRBJ2-2, the V gene TRBV2; the match to TRBD2 covers 8 bases. This CDR3 region has 15 residues. CDR1 is SNHLY, CDR2 FYNNEI, per germline. With 5 bases clipped from V and 5 bases from J, the junction kept 7 bases outside the gene matches.

The rearrangement uses TRBV7-9 and TRBJ2-4, with 14 bases lining up with TRBD2. Germline CDR1 and CDR2: SEHNR and FQNEAQ (reference sequence). This CDR3 is 17 amino acids long. After removal of 1 base from V and 4 bases from J, the junction contained 3 bases not matched to a gene. The CDR3 loop is CASSLGTSGGPKNIQYF. CDR3 DNA sequence: TGTGCCAGCAGCTTAGGGACTAGCGGGGGGCCAAAAAACATTCAGTACTTC. Full variable domain (remainder filled in from reference TRBV7-9 and TRBJ2-4): DTGVSQNPRHKITKRGQNVTFRCDPISEHNRLYWYRQTLGQGPEFLTYFQNEAQLEKSRLLSDRFSAERPKGSFSTLEIQRTEQGDSAMYLCASSLGTSGGPKNIQYFGAGTRLSVL.

This sequence joins TRBV6-1 and TRBJ1-2; 8 positions agree with TRBD1. The germline V gene encodes CDR1 MNHNS and CDR2 SASEGT. V was clipped by 0 bases and J by 7 bases; unmatched bases: 4. This CDR3 region has 14 residues. In DNA, the CDR3 is TGTGCCAGCAGTGAAGCGGCAGGGGGCTCTGGCTACACCTTC. Protein product: CASSEAAGGSGYTF.

The J gene is TRBJ2-3, the V gene TRBV28, with D uncertain. Germline CDR1 is MDHEN and CDR2 is SYDVKM. The CDR3 is 16 residues long. The V and J ends lost 7 bases and 0 bases respectively, with 17 bases between them. The CDR3 loop reads CASTRALVFSTDTQYF. The CDR3 region has the DNA TGTGCCAGCACCCGAGCTCTGGTTTTTAGCACAGATACGCAGTATTTT.